These 10 T cell receptor beta chains were sequenced from one sample in a study of vaccination and CD4 T cells after COVID-19. Sequenced with the Oncomine TCR Beta short-read assay was DNA taken from cultured CD4+ T cells. TCRdb re-called the PCR reads through MiXCR, storing one row per CDR3 protein. Of fewer than 9,000 distinct CDR3 sequences in the sample, roughly a third were seen once. Treatment: approximately nine-day PBMC culture with coronavirus spike peptide pools or control peptides (ViraFEST assay). Pre-COVID-19 pandemic sampling (2011-2018) yielded the unexposed donor's CD4+ T cells. Their antigens are not known. The sequenced sample consisted of CD4+ T cells from blood, cultured in vitro. These receptors came from a human donor in good health.

The chain is built from TRBV2 and TRBJ1-2, with D tentatively TRBD1 (5 bases). The germline CDR1 and CDR2 sequences are SNHLY and FYNNEI. The germline V and J ends were trimmed by 1 base and 8 bases, with 17 bases remaining between them. The length of the CDR3 is 15 residues. The CDR3 sequence: CASSEDQGGSGGYTF. CDR3 sequence (DNA): TGTGCCAGCAGTGAAGACCAGGGCGGGTCGGGAGGCTACACCTTC.

The chain uses TRBV10-3 and TRBJ2-7; D perhaps matches TRBD1 (6 bases). Germline-derived CDR1 and CDR2 are ENHRY and SYGVKD. V lost 10 bases and J lost 1, with 14 bases in between. The CDR3 has 13 amino acids. The CDR3 DNA sequence: TGTGCCACCGCCCAGGGGAGATCCTACGAGCAGTACTTC. This sequence encodes CATAQGRSYEQYF.

J is TRBJ1-1 and V is TRBV6-1, with a weak D call TRBD1 (5 bases). Germline V gene sequence: CDR1 MNHNS, CDR2 SASEGT. The CDR3 length is 13 residues. The ends were cut back, 4 bases at V and 6 bases at J, with 12 bases in the middle. CDR3 sequence reads: CASSVSGKPEAFF. The DNA of the CDR3 is TGTGCCAGCAGTGTTTCAGGGAAACCTGAAGCTTTCTTT.

In this sample, this clonotype turned up a few times. The chain employs TRBV6-1 and TRBJ1-1; maybe TRBD1 (5 bases). Trimming shortened V by 10 bases and J by 4 bases, and 19 bases separated the two germline ends. CDR1 and CDR2 (germline): MNHNS, SASEGT. The length of the CDR3 is 14 residues. CDR3 in DNA: TGTGCCACATCCCCCCCACAGGCGAGCACTGAAGCTTTCTTT. It specifies CATSPPQASTEAFF.

This clonotype was seen only a few times. This chain links TRBV7-9 with TRBJ1-2; D remains ambiguous. Germline V lookup: CDR1 SEHNR, CDR2 FQNEAQ (reference sequence). Between the trimmed V and J ends, which lost 2 bases and 5 bases, there was a span of 12 bases. CDR3 length equals 14 residues. In DNA form, the CDR3 reads TGTGCCAGCAGCTTATGGCCCACAGAATATGGCTACACCTTC. Translated: CASSLWPTEYGYTF. Using reference TRBV7-9 and TRBJ1-2 for the parts outside the CDR3, the full variable domain is DTGVSQNPRHKITKRGQNVTFRCDPISEHNRLYWYRQTLGQGPEFLTYFQNEAQLEKSRLLSDRFSAERPKGSFSTLEIQRTEQGDSAMYLCASSLWPTEYGYTFGSGTRLTVV.

The chain recombines TRBV5-1 with TRBJ1-1, with D perhaps TRBD1 (5 bases). With 4 bases removed from V and 0 bases from J, the gap between germline ends came to 13 bases. CDR3 length: 15 amino acids. Germline V gene data show CDR1 as SGHRS and CDR2 as YFSETQ. The CDR3 reads CASSGGSTVNTEAFF. For the CDR3, the DNA is TGCGCCAGCAGCGGGGGGTCGACAGTGAACACTGAAGCTTTCTTT.

The genes are TRBV27 and TRBJ2-7; D is perhaps TRBD1 or TRBD2 (7 bases each). The length of the CDR3 is 14 residues. Germline CDR1 is MNHEY and CDR2 is SMNVEV (reference sequence). The V end was cut by 2 bases, the J end by 5 bases, with 13 bases between. The CDR3 region has the DNA TGTGCCAGCAGTTTACAGGGGGGGAGGAACGAGCAGTACTTC. This sequence encodes CASSLQGGRNEQYF.

The V and J genes are TRBV29-1 and TRBJ1-6; 9 nucleotides match TRBD1. Trimming cost V 4 bases and J 8 bases; bases outside gene matches: 3. The length of the CDR3 is 13 residues. CDR1 and CDR2 from the germline V gene are SQVTM and ANQGSEA. CDR3 coding DNA: TGCAGCGTTGGGACAGGGGAGGATTCACCCCTCCACTTT. Protein product: CSVGTGEDSPLHF.

This clonotype was seen only a few times. The gene calls are TRBV7-2 and TRBJ2-1; TRBD2 matches 9 bases. There are 15 residues in the CDR3. Germline loops: CDR1 SGHTA, CDR2 FQGNSA. The junction had 3 bases not matched to a gene; V was cut back by 4 bases and J by 2 bases. The CDR3 loop reads CASSSSGEAYNEQFF. CDR3 DNA sequence: TGTGCCAGCAGCTCTAGCGGGGAGGCCTACAATGAGCAGTTCTTC. Full variable domain (rest looked up from reference TRBV7-2 and TRBJ2-1): GAGVSQSPSNKVTEKGKDVELRCDPISGHTALYWYRQSLGQGLEFLIYFQGNSAPDKSGLPSDRFSAERTGGSVSTLTIQRTQQEDSAVYLCASSSSGEAYNEQFFGPGTRLTVL.

The gene calls are TRBV6-1 and TRBJ2-3; the match to TRBD2 covers 9 bases. Per germline, CDR1 MNHNS and CDR2 SASEGT. The CDR3 is made up of 14 amino acids. V lost 8 bases to trimming and J lost 4 bases; unmatched junction nucleotides: 7. The CDR3 sequence is CASSAGGLSDTQYF. Here the CDR3 DNA reads TGTGCCAGCTCAGCGGGGGGATTGTCAGATACGCAGTATTTT.